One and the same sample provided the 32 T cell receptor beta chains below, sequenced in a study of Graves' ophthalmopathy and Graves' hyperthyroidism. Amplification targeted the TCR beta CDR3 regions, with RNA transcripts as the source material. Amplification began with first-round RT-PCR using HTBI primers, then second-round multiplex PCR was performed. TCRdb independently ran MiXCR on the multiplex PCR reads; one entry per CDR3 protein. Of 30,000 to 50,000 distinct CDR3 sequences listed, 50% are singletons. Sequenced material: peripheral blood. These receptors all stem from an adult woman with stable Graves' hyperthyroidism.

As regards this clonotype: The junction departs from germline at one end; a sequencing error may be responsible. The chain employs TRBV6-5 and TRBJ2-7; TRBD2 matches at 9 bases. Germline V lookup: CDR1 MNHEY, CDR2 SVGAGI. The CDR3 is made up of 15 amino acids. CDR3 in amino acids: CAISEKAGGPYEQYF. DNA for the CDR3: TGTGCCATCAGTGAGAAGGCGGGAGGGCCGTACGAGCAGTACTTC.

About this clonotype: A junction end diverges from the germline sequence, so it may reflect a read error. CDR3 nucleotides: TGTGCCACCGGTGACCCAAGGGCAGTCAATCAGCCCCAGCATTTT. Residues: CATGDPRAVNQPQHF. This chain joins TRBV24-1 and TRBJ1-5; no reliable D call. The CDR3 spans 15 residues. Germline CDR1 is KGHDR and CDR2 is SFDVKD.

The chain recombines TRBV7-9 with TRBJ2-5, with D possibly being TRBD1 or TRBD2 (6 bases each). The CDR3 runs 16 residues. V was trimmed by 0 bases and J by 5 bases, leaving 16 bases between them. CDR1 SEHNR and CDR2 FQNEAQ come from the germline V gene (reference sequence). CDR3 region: CASSLAPGAGGETQYF. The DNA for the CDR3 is TGTGCCAGCAGCTTAGCGCCGGGGGCTGGTGGGGAGACCCAGTACTTC.

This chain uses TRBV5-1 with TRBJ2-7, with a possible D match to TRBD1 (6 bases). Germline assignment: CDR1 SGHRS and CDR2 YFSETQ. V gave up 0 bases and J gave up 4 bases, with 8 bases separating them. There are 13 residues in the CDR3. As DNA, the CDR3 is TGCGCCAGCAGCTTGGGAGGGGGATACGAGCAGTACTTC. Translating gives CASSLGGGYEQYF.

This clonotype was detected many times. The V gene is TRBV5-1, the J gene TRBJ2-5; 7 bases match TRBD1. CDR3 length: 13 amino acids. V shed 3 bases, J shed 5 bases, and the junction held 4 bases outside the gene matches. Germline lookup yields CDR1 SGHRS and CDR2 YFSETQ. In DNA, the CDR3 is TGCGCCAGCAGCTCCCCAGGGGGTGAGACCCAGTACTTC. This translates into CASSSPGGETQYF.

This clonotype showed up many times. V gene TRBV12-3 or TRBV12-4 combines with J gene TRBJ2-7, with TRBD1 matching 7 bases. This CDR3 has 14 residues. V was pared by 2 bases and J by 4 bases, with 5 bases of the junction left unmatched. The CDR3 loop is CASSLQRGQYEQYF. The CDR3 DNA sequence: TGTGCCAGCAGTTTACAAAGGGGGCAATACGAGCAGTACTTC.

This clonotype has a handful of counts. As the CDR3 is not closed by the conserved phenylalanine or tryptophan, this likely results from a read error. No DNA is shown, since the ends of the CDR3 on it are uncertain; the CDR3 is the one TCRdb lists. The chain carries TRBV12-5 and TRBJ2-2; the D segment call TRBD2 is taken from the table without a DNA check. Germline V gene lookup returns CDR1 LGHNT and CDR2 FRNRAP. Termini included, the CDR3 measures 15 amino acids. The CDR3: CASSRGTVNTGELCA.

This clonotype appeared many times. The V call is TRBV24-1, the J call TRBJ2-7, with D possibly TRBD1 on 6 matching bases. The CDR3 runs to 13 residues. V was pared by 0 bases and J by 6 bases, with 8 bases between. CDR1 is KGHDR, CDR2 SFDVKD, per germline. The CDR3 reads CATSDLLRGEQYF. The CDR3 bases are TGTGCCACCAGTGATTTGCTCAGGGGCGAGCAGTACTTC.

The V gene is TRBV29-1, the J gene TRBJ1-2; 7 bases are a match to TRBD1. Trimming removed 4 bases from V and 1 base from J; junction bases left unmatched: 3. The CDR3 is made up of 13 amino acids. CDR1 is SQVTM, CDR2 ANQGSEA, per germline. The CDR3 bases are TGCAGCGTTGGGACAGGTTATAACTATGGCTACACCTTC. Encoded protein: CSVGTGYNYGYTF.

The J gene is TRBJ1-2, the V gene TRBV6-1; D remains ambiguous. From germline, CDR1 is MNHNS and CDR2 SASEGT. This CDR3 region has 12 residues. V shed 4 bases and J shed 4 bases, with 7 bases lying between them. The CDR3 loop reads CASSGGCYGYTF. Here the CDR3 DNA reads TGTGCCAGCAGTGGCGGATGCTATGGCTACACCTTC.

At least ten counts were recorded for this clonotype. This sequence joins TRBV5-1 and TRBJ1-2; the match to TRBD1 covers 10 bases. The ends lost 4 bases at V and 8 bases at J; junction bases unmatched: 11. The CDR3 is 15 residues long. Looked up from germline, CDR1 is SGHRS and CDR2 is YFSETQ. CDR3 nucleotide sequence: TGCGCCAGCAGCGTTTGGACAGGGGGAGAGGACGGCTACACCTTC. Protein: CASSVWTGGEDGYTF. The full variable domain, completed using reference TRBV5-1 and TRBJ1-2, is KAGVTQTPRYLIKTRGQQVTLSCSPISGHRSVSWYQQTPGQGLQFLFEYFSETQRNKGNFPGRFSGRQFSNSRSEMNVSTLELGDSALYLCASSVWTGGEDGYTFGSGTRLTVV.

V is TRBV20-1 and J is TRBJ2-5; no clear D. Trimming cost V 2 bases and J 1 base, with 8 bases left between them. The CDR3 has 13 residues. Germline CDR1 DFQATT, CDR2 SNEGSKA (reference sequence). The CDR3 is CSARPGLQETQYF. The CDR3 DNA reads TGCAGTGCTAGACCTGGGCTCCAAGAGACCCAGTACTTC.

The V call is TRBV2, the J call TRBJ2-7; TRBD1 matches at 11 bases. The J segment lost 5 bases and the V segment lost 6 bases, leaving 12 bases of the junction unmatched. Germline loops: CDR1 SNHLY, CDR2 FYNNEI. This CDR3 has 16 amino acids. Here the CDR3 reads CASSPPPGQGGDEQYF. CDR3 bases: TGTGCCAGCAGCCCACCCCCGGGACAGGGGGGCGACGAGCAGTACTTC.

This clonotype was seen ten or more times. CDR3 sequence (DNA): TGCGCCAGCAGTGAGGTCGGAGGACAATACGAGCAGTACTTC. It encodes CASSEVGGQYEQYF. V and J are TRBV10-1 and TRBJ2-7; D could derive from TRBD1 or TRBD2 (5 bases each). The CDR3 has 14 amino acids. Germline values: CDR1 WNHNN, CDR2 SYGVQD (reference sequence). The V and J ends lost 2 bases and 4 bases respectively, with 12 bases between them.

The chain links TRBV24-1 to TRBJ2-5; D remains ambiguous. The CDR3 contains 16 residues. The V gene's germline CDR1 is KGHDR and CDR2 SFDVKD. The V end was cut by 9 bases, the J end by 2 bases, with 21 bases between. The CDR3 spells CATSATSGRAQETQYF. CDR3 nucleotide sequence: TGTGCCACCTCCGCCACATCAGGCCGGGCACAAGAGACCCAGTACTTC.

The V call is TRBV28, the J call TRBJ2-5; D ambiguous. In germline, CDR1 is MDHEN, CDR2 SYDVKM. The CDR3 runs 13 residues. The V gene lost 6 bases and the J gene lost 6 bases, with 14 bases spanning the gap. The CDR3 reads CASSLNEFQTQYF. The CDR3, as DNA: TGTGCCAGCAGCTTAAATGAGTTTCAGACCCAGTACTTC.

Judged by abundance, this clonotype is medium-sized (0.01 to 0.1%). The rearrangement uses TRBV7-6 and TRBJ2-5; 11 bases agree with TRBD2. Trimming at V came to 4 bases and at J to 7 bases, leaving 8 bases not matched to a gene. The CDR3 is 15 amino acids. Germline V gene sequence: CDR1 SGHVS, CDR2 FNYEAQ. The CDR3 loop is CASSSDSGRVTTQYF. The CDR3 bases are TGTGCCAGCAGCTCCGATAGCGGGAGGGTCACGACCCAGTACTTC.

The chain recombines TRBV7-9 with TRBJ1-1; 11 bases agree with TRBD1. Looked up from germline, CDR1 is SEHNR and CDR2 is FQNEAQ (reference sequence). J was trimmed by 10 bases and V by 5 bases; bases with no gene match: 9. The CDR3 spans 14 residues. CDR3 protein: CASSDLDRGRRAFF. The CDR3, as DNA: TGTGCCAGCAGCGACCTGGACAGGGGGCGCAGAGCTTTCTTT. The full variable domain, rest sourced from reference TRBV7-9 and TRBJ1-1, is DTGVSQNPRHKITKRGQNVTFRCDPISEHNRLYWYRQTLGQGPEFLTYFQNEAQLEKSRLLSDRFSAERPKGSFSTLEIQRTEQGDSAMYLCASSDLDRGRRAFFGQGTRLTVV.

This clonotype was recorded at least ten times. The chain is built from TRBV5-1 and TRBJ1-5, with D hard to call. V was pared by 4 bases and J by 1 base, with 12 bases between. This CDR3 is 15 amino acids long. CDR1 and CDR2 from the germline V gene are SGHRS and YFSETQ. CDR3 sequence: CASSPWGASNQPQHF. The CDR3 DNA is TGCGCCAGCAGCCCCTGGGGAGCAAGCAATCAGCCCCAGCATTTT.

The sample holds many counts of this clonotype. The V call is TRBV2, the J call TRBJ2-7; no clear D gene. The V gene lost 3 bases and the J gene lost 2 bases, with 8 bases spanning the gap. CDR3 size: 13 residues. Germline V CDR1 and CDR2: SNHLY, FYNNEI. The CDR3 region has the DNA TGTGCCAGCAGTGAGAGGTTCCCCTACGAGCAGTACTTC. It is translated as CASSERFPYEQYF.

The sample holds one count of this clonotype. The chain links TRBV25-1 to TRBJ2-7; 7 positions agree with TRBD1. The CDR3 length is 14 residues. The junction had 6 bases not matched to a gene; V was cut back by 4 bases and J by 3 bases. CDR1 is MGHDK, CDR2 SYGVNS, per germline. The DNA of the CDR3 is TGTGCCAGCAGTGCAGGACAGGTCCGCTACGAGCAGTACTTC. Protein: CASSAGQVRYEQYF.

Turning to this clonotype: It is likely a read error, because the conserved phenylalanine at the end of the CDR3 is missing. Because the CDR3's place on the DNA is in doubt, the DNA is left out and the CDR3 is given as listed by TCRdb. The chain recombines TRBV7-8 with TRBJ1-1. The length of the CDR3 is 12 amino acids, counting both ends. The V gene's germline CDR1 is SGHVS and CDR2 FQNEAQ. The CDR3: CASSDAYSLLLY.

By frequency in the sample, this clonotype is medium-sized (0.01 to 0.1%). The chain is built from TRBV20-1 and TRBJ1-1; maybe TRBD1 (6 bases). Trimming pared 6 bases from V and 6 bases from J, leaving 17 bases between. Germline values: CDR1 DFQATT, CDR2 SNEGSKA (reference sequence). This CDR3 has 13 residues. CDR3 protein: CSATAGTRSEAFF. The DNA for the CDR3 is TGCAGTGCAACCGCAGGGACAAGGTCTGAAGCTTTCTTT.

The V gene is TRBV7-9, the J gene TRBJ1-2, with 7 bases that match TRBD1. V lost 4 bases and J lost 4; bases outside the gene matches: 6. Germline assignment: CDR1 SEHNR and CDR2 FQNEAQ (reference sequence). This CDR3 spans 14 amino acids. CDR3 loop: CASSSTGTVYGYTF. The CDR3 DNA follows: TGTGCCAGCAGCTCCACCGGGACAGTCTATGGCTACACCTTC.

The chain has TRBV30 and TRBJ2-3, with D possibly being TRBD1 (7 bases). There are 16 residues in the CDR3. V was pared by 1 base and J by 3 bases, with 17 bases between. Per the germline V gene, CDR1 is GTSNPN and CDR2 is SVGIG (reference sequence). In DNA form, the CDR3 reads TGTGCCTGGAGTGCGGCCGGAGGGGGCTCGACAGATACGCAGTATTTT. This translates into CAWSAAGGGSTDTQYF. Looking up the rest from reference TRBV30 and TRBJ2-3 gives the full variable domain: SQTIHQWPATLVQPVGSPLSLECTVEGTSNPNLYWYRQAAGRGLQLLFYSVGIGQISSEVPQNLSASRPQDRQFILSSKKLLLSDSGFYLCAWSAAGGGSTDTQYFGPGTRLTVL.

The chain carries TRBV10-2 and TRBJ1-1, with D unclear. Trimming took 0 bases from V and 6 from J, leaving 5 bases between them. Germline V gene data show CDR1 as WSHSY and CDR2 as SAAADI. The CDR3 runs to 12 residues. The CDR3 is CASSESSAEAFF. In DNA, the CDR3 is TGCGCCAGCAGTGAGTCGTCGGCTGAAGCTTTCTTT.

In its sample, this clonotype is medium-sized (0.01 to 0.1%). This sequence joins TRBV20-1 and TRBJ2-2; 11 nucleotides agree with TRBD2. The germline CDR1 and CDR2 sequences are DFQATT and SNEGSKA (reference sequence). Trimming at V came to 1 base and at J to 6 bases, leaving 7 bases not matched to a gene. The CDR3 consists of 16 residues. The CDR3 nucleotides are TGCAGTGCTAGAGCCGATACTAGCGGGAGCGCCGGGGAGCTGTTTTTT. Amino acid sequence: CSARADTSGSAGELFF.

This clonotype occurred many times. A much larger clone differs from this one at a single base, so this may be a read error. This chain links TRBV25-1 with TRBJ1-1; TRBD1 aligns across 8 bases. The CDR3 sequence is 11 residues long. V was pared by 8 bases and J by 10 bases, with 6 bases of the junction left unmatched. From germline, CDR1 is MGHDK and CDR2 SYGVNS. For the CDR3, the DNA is TGTGCCAGCGGACAGGGTCCTGGAGCTTTCTTT. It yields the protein CASGQGPGAFF. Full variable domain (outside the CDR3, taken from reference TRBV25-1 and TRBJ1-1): EADIYQTPRYLVIGTGKKITLECSQTMGHDKMYWYQQDPGMELHLIHYSYGVNSTEKGDLSSESTVSRIRTEHFPLTLESARPSHTSQYLCASGQGPGAFFGQGTRLTVV.

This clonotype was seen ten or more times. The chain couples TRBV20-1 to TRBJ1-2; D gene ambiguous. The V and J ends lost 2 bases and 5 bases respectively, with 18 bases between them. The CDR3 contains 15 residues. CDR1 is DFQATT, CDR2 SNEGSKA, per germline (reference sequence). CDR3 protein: CSARPMGSYLYGYTF. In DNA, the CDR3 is TGCAGTGCTAGACCGATGGGGTCTTATTTGTATGGCTACACCTTC.

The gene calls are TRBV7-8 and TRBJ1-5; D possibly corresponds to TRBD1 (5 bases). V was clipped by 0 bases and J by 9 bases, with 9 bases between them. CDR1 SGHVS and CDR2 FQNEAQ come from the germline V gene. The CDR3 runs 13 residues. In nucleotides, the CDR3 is TGTGCCAGCAGCTTAGCTAGGGGAGGGCCCCAGCATTTT. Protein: CASSLARGGPQHF.

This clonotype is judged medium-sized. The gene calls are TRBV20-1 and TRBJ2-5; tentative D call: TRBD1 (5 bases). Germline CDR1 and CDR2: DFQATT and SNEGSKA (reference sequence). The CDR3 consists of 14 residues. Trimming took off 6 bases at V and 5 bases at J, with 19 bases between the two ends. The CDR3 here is CSAEPPGARETQYF. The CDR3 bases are TGCAGTGCGGAGCCCCCTGGGGCACGGGAGACCCAGTACTTC.

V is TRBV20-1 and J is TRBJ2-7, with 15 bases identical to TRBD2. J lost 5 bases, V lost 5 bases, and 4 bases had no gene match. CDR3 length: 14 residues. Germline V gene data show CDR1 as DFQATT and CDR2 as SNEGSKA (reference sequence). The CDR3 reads CSAWTSGRADEQYF. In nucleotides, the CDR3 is TGCAGTGCTTGGACTAGCGGGAGGGCCGACGAGCAGTACTTC.